These 19 T cell receptor beta chains were sequenced from one sample in a study of blood T cell repertoires in COVID-19. Method: immunoSEQ multiplex PCR; TCRdb's copy keeps in-frame clones and lacks some. The sample holds roughly 230,000 clones; about 85% are singletons and the top ten take approximately 0.89%. Sequencing was carried out using peripheral blood. These receptors came from a man aged 35 to 55 with acute or convalescent COVID-19.

J is TRBJ1-3 and V is TRBV5-4; no reliable D call. Germline V gene lookup returns CDR1 SGHNT and CDR2 YYREEE (reference sequence). The CDR3 loop spans 12 amino acids. V dropped 0 bases and J dropped 6 bases, with 4 bases sitting between them. Written as DNA, the CDR3 is TGTGCCAGCAGCTTGGGAGAAAACACCATATATTTT. Translating it yields CASSLGENTIYF. Variable domain in full (rest from reference TRBV5-4 and TRBJ1-3): ETGVTQSPTHLIKTRGQQVTLRCSSQSGHNTVSWYQQALGQGPQFIFQYYREEENGRGNFPPRFSGLQFPNYSSELNVNALELDDSALYLCASSLGENTIYFGEGSWLTVV.

Concerning this clone: Other DNA sequences from this sample encode an identical CDR3 as well. The chain has TRBV9 and TRBJ2-3, with TRBD2 matching over 11 bases. The germline gives CDR1 SGDLS, CDR2 YYNGEE. The CDR3 is made up of 16 amino acids. The V segment lost 3 bases and the J segment 0 bases; nucleotides outside the gene matches: 3. The CDR3 DNA follows: TGTGCCAGCAGCGGCCTAGCGGGGGGCAGCACAGATACGCAGTATTTT. Its translation: CASSGLAGGSTDTQYF.

This chain uses TRBV7-3 with TRBJ2-1, with 9 nucleotides matching TRBD2. With V trimmed by 2 bases and J by 2 bases, 10 bases remained unmatched. This CDR3 has 18 residues. Per germline, CDR1 SGHTA and CDR2 FQGTGA. The CDR3 spells CASSLRHGSGGTYNEQFF. The CDR3 region has the DNA TGTGCCAGCAGCTTACGGCACGGTAGCGGGGGTACCTACAATGAGCAGTTCTTC.

V and J are TRBV30 and TRBJ2-7; D might be TRBD1 (5 bases). The CDR3 totals 13 residues. Germline CDR1 is GTSNPN and CDR2 is SVGIG (reference sequence). Trimming stripped 4 bases from V and 4 bases from J, with 14 bases between. CDR3 region: CAWNDWGGYEQYF. The CDR3, as DNA: TGTGCCTGGAACGACTGGGGCGGTTACGAGCAGTACTTC. The full variable domain, completed using reference TRBV30 and TRBJ2-7, is SQTIHQWPATLVQPVGSPLSLECTVEGTSNPNLYWYRQAAGRGLQLLFYSVGIGQISSEVPQNLSASRPQDRQFILSSKKLLLSDSGFYLCAWNDWGGYEQYFGPGTRLTVT.

Comments on this clone: This CDR3 is also generated by other DNA sequences in the sample. CDR3 DNA sequence: TGTGCCTGGAGTGTAGGGAGTGGAGCTGGCTACACCTTC. Amino acids: CAWSVGSGAGYTF. The chain uses TRBV30 and TRBJ1-2, with D uncertain. This CDR3 contains 13 residues. V lost 0 bases and J 7 bases, leaving 12 bases between the germline ends. From germline, CDR1 is GTSNPN and CDR2 SVGIG (reference sequence).

As DNA, the CDR3 is TGTGCCAGCAGCTTTTCGGGGGGTGGGGCGATGACCCAGTACTTC. Residues: CASSFSGGGAMTQYF. The rearrangement joins TRBV5-4 to TRBJ2-5; 7 bases map to TRBD2. The V gene end was trimmed by 2 bases and the J gene end by 7 bases; junction bases not matched to a gene: 11. Germline V gene sequence: CDR1 SGHNT, CDR2 YYREEE (reference sequence). CDR3 length: 15 amino acids.

CDR3 nucleotides: TGTGCCATCAGTGATGCCTATAGCGGGGGGGGAGATACGCAGTATTTT. This translates into CAISDAYSGGGDTQYF. The chain is built from TRBV10-3 and TRBJ2-3, with 11 bases matching TRBD2. CDR3 length: 16 amino acids. V gave up 3 bases and J gave up 5 bases; unmatched junction bases: 7. Germline V gene lookup returns CDR1 ENHRY and CDR2 SYGVKD.

This chain joins TRBV6-5 and TRBJ1-1; D is undetermined. Trimming removed 7 bases at V and 0 bases at J, with 9 bases between. This CDR3 comprises 13 residues. From germline, CDR1 is MNHEY and CDR2 SVGAGI. This CDR3 reads CASIPPVNTEAFF. The CDR3 nucleotides read TGTGCCAGCATCCCGCCGGTGAACACTGAAGCTTTCTTT.

The rearrangement links TRBV9 to TRBJ2-3; 7 bases align to TRBD2. Losses at the gene ends were 2 bases for V and 5 bases for J; bases not matched to a gene: 8. The CDR3 runs to 15 residues. Germline-derived CDR1 and CDR2 are SGDLS and YYNGEE. CDR3 protein: CASSVLGLGRDTQYF. The CDR3 nucleotides are TGTGCCAGCAGCGTTCTCGGACTAGGCAGAGATACGCAGTATTTT.

The V call is TRBV4-3, the J call TRBJ2-7; TRBD1 agrees at 9 bases. The germline V gene encodes CDR1 LGHNA and CDR2 YSLEER. CDR3 length: 14 residues. The J segment lost 1 base and the V segment lost 5 bases, leaving 3 bases of the junction unmatched. The CDR3 nucleotides are TGCGCCAGCAGCTACGGGACAGGGTCCTACGAGCAGTACTTC. This gives the protein CASSYGTGSYEQYF.

The chain is built from TRBV2 and TRBJ1-1; 7 nucleotides match TRBD1. This CDR3 contains 17 residues. Germline V gene data show CDR1 as SNHLY and CDR2 as FYNNEI. The V gene end was trimmed by 2 bases and the J gene end by 1 base; junction bases not matched to a gene: 10. CDR3: CASSESLGQDTNTEAFF. CDR3 DNA: TGTGCCAGCAGTGAAAGTTTAGGACAGGACACGAACACTGAAGCTTTCTTT.

V is TRBV14 and J is TRBJ2-1; D perhaps matches TRBD2 (6 bases). Germline V gene data show CDR1 as SGHDN and CDR2 as FVKESK. The CDR3 sequence is 13 residues long. Trimming cost V 0 bases and J 11 bases, with 11 bases left between them. In nucleotides, the CDR3 is TGTGCCAGCAGCCAAGATTGGCGGGGTCAGCAGTTCTTC. Protein: CASSQDWRGQQFF.

This clone was seen just once. The V call is TRBV19, the J call TRBJ1-5; D uncertain. CDR1 LNHDA and CDR2 SQIVND come from the germline V gene (reference sequence). The V end was cut by 3 bases, the J end by 7 bases, with 19 bases between. This CDR3 spans 16 amino acids. The CDR3 region has the DNA TGTGCCAGTAGTATTTACCAGAGGGCCGGAGACCAGCCCCAGCATTTT. Its protein is CASSIYQRAGDQPQHF.

This chain connects TRBV9 to TRBJ2-1; perhaps TRBD1 as D (6 bases). The CDR3 totals 14 residues. Trimming took off 3 bases at V and 6 bases at J, with 13 bases between the two ends. Germline CDR1 SGDLS, CDR2 YYNGEE. CDR3 sequence (DNA): TGTGCCAGCAGCGCCCAGGACAGTCTCAATGAGCAGTTCTTC. It encodes CASSAQDSLNEQFF.

The chain joins TRBV21-1 to TRBJ1-1; the table names TRBD1, a call not compared with the DNA. TRBV21-1 is a pseudogene locus. The CDR3 contains 15 residues. CDR3 region: CASSFGTEKNTEAFF. CDR3 coding DNA: TGTGCCAGCAGCTTTGGGACAGAGAAGAACACTGAAGCTTTCTTT.

J is TRBJ2-7 and V is TRBV5-4, with 7 bases matching TRBD2. V was clipped by 0 bases and J by 5 bases; unmatched bases: 11. There are 16 residues in the CDR3. Germline loops: CDR1 SGHNT, CDR2 YYREEE (reference sequence). The CDR3 DNA follows: TGTGCCAGCAGCTTGGACCCGGGACGGGGGGTAGACGAGCAGTACTTC. Translation: CASSLDPGRGVDEQYF.

This clone was observed once. The chain recombines TRBV11-3 with TRBJ1-5; 12 nucleotides match TRBD1. The CDR3 is made up of 18 amino acids. V dropped 1 base and J dropped 7; count of bases not matched to a gene: 11. Germline CDR1 SGHNT, CDR2 YENEEA. The CDR3 is CASSLAGTGGRSAQPQHF. The CDR3 coding sequence is TGTGCCAGCAGCTTAGCTGGGACAGGGGGCCGTAGTGCCCAGCCCCAGCATTTT.

The chain has TRBV6-6 and TRBJ1-1; D is possibly TRBD1 (6 bases). V was pared by 4 bases and J by 0 bases, with 9 bases between. This CDR3 has 14 amino acids. Germline-derived CDR1 and CDR2 are MNHNY and SVGAGI (reference sequence). The CDR3 bases are TGTGCCAGCAGTTGGGACAACTTGAACACTGAAGCTTTCTTT. This translates into CASSWDNLNTEAFF.

The J gene is TRBJ2-3, the V gene TRBV6-1, with D possibly being TRBD2 (5 bases). The V end lost 2 bases, the J end lost 14 bases, and 14 bases lay between the germline ends. Germline CDR1 and CDR2: MNHNS and SASEGT. This CDR3 region has 12 residues. The CDR3 loop is CASSESRVGSYF. The CDR3 nucleotides are TGTGCCAGCAGTGAATCGCGGGTGGGGTCGTATTTT.